In its sample, the clone carrying this T cell receptor beta chain was seen a few times. The data derive from a study of T cell repertoires in cytomegalovirus infection. This CDR3 has 14 amino acids. Trimming cost V 3 bases and J 3 bases, with 12 bases left between them. Per the germline V gene, CDR1 is SNHLY and CDR2 is FYNNEI. TCRdb re-called the reads through MiXCR, storing one row per CDR3 protein. Of some 400,000 distinct CDR3 sequences in the sample, less than 20% were seen once. This rearrangement joins TRBV2 to TRBJ2-7; D call uncertain. The sample consisted of PBMCs. This TCR was sampled from a human donor in good health (CMV status not recorded). Some clones in this sample may be carry-over from other donors' samples. In DNA form, the CDR3 reads TGTGCCAGCAGTGACCCCAGAGGAGACTACGAGCAGTACTTC. Protein sequence: CASSDPRGDYEQYF.